The rows below give T cell receptor beta chains drawn from one sample of a study of post-analysis software for immune sequencing data. MiXCR, run by TCRdb on the PCR reads, gives a single entry per CDR3 protein. This table holds 750,000 to 950,000 distinct CDR3 sequences, 46% found once. The source material was blood. The receptors come from a girl between 10 and 17 years old with multiple sclerosis. Both conserved end residues are part of each CDR3. Each record gives: clone size, D gene, V gene, J gene, CDR3 DNA, CDR3 protein. The D gene is left open where the match is weak. A clone size is listed for some rows: how often the clone was seen (once, few, many), or a class if it is expanded.

NA	TRBD1	TRBV9	TRBJ1-2	TGTGCCAGCAGCGTAGAGGGACAGGCCTACTATGGTTACACCTTC	CASSVEGQAYYGYTF
NA	NA	TRBV6-1	TRBJ2-1	TGTGCCAGCAGGTTCCGCACCAATTGGGATGAGCAGTTCTTC	CASRFRTNWDEQFF
NA	TRBD1	TRBV27	TRBJ1-2	TGTGCCAGCAGACCGACAGGGCTCTATGGCTACACCTTC	CASRPTGLYGYTF
once	TRBD2	TRBV13	TRBJ2-7	TGTGCCAGCAGTTATAGCGGGAGTATCTACGAGCAGTACTTC	CASSYSGSIYEQYF
NA	TRBD2	TRBV5-1	TRBJ2-1	TGCGCCAGCAGCTTTGGGACTAGCAGATACAATGAGCAGTTCTTC	CASSFGTSRYNEQFF
NA	TRBD2	TRBV20-1	TRBJ2-3	TGCAGTGCTGGCTGGACTAGCGGGAGGGTTAGCACAGATACGCAGTATTTT	CSAGWTSGRVSTDTQYF
NA	NA	TRBV29-1	TRBJ2-1	TGCAGCGTTGAAGATCGTTTCGGCAGGGGCAATGAGCAGTTCTTC	CSVEDRFGRGNEQFF
NA	NA	TRBV7-9	TRBJ1-2	TGTGCCAGCAGCCCCCGACAGGACACTTATGGCTACACCTTC	CASSPRQDTYGYTF
few	NA	TRBV18	TRBJ2-1	TGTGCCAGCTCACCACCCGTACAGGGGACTGACAATGAGCAGTTCTTC	CASSPPVQGTDNEQFF
few	TRBD2	TRBV12-3/TRBV12-4	TRBJ2-1	TGTGCCAGCAGTCCTCGCGGAGCGGGAGTCGGTGAGCAGTTCTTC	CASSPRGAGVGEQFF
NA	TRBD1	TRBV27	TRBJ1-5	TGTGCCAGCAGTTTGGGGACAGGGAGTCAGCCCCAGCATTTT	CASSLGTGSQPQHF
NA	NA	TRBV7-9	TRBJ2-6	TGTGCCAGCAGCGCACAACAGGGTTCTGGGGCCAACGTCCTGACTTTC	CASSAQQGSGANVLTF
NA	NA	TRBV4-3	TRBJ2-5	TGCGCCAGCAGCCAAGAAGCGACTCACCCTGAGACCCAGTACTTC	CASSQEATHPETQYF
NA	NA	TRBV9	TRBJ2-7	TGTGCCAGCAGCGTAGGTCGGGATAGTAACGAGCAGTACTTC	CASSVGRDSNEQYF
few	TRBD1	TRBV5-1	TRBJ2-7	TGCGCCAGCAGCCCGCGGACAGGGACCAACTACGAGCAGTACTTC	CASSPRTGTNYEQYF
few	TRBD2	TRBV20-1	TRBJ2-5	TGCAGTGCCGCTAGCGGGAGTTATGAGACCCAGTACTTC	CSAASGSYETQYF
NA	NA	TRBV3-1	TRBJ2-5	TGTGCCAGCAGCGGATCCTTGGCCGGGATCCAAGAGACCCAGTACTTC	CASSGSLAGIQETQYF
NA	TRBD2	TRBV11-2	TRBJ2-5	TGTGCCAGCAGCTTGGCTAGCGGGAGGGTTACCCAAGAGACCCAGTACTTC	CASSLASGRVTQETQYF
NA	TRBD2	TRBV13	TRBJ2-7	TGTGCCAGCCGGAGAGCGGGAGGCAACGAGCAGTACTTC	CASRRAGGNEQYF
NA	TRBD1	TRBV12-3/TRBV12-4	TRBJ2-1	TGTGCCAGCAGTTTTTCCAGGGGGTCCTACAATGAGCAGTTCTTC	CASSFSRGSYNEQFF
few	NA	TRBV7-9	TRBJ2-3	TGTGCCAGCAGCGTTACACTTGGGGTATCCACAGATACGCAGTATTTT	CASSVTLGVSTDTQYF
many	NA	TRBV27	TRBJ1-2	TGTGCCAGCAGTTTGGCAGGTGGCTATGGCTACACCTTC	CASSLAGGYGYTF
NA	TRBD2	TRBV9	TRBJ2-1	TGTGCCAGCAGCGCTCGACTAGCGGGAGGTTCCAATGAGCAGTTCTTC	CASSARLAGGSNEQFF
NA	NA	TRBV30	TRBJ1-1	TGTGCCTGGAGCAGGGCCATCACTGAAGCTTTCTTT	CAWSRAITEAFF
NA	NA	TRBV27	TRBJ2-5	TGTGCCAGCAGTTTCAACAGACGACGAGAGACCCAGTACTTC	CASSFNRRRETQYF
NA	NA	TRBV7-9	TRBJ2-7	TGTGCCAGCAGCGCGAGGGGAAATGGCCACTACGAGCAGTACTTC	CASSARGNGHYEQYF
once	NA	TRBV10-3	TRBJ2-1	TGTGCCATCAGTGAGACTAGCCTCGACGACAATGAGCAGTTCTTC	CAISETSLDDNEQFF
NA	TRBD2	TRBV12-3/TRBV12-4	TRBJ2-1	TGTGCCAGCAGTTCTAGCGGGAGAAGCTCCTACAATGAGCAGTTCTTC	CASSSSGRSSYNEQFF
many	TRBD1	TRBV20-1	TRBJ2-1	TGCAGTGCTAGGTATCGCGACAGGGGGATCTTGAGCTCCTACAATGAGCAGTTCTTC	CSARYRDRGILSSYNEQFF
NA	NA	TRBV4-2	TRBJ1-4	TGTGCCAGCAGCCAAGATAACACTAATGAAAAACTGTTTTTT	CASSQDNTNEKLFF
few	TRBD1	TRBV12-3/TRBV12-4	TRBJ2-3	TGTGTGTCCGGGACAGGGACCACAGATACGCAGTATTTT	CVSGTGTTDTQYF
NA	NA	TRBV29-1	TRBJ2-1	TGCAGCGCCTCGACAGTCTACAATGAGCAGTTCTTC	CSASTVYNEQFF
NA	NA	TRBV7-8	TRBJ2-1	TGTGCCAGCAGCCGCGACAGGAGACAGTTCTTC	CASSRDRRQFF
few	NA	TRBV7-9	TRBJ2-3	TGTGCCAGCAGCCCCCGGTATGGGGATACGCAGTATTTT	CASSPRYGDTQYF
few	NA	TRBV18	TRBJ2-7	TGTGCCAGCTCTTCCCCCGCGGGGATCTCGGGTGAGCAGTACTTC	CASSSPAGISGEQYF
few	NA	TRBV5-1	TRBJ2-7	TGCGCCAGCAGCTTTGGAAGCCGGGGTGACGAGCAGTACTTC	CASSFGSRGDEQYF
NA	NA	TRBV29-1	TRBJ1-2	TGCAGCGTCGGCGACGGTAACTATGGCTACACCTTC	CSVGDGNYGYTF
NA	TRBD2	TRBV24-1	TRBJ2-1	TGTGCCACCAGTGATCATCCGCTACTGGCGGGAGGGGTGAGGAATGAGCAGTTCTTC	CATSDHPLLAGGVRNEQFF
NA	TRBD2	TRBV10-3	TRBJ2-1	TGTGCCATCGGCTTCGGGCTAGCGGGAGCTGAGCAGTTCTTC	CAIGFGLAGAEQFF
NA	NA	TRBV30	TRBJ2-7	TGTGCCTGGAGTTCCGGGACTCTCTCGACGCTTGAGCAGTACTTC	CAWSSGTLSTLEQYF
NA	NA	TRBV7-2	TRBJ2-1	TGTGCCAGCAGCCCCCCCGGGGGCTCCTACAATGAGCAGTTCTTC	CASSPPGGSYNEQFF
NA	TRBD2	TRBV12-3/TRBV12-4	TRBJ2-1	TGTGCCAGCAGCCGGACTAGCGCCGGGCAGTTCTTC	CASSRTSAGQFF
few	NA	TRBV7-2	TRBJ1-1	TGTGCCAGCAGCCCAAACACGAACACTGAAGCTTTCTTT	CASSPNTNTEAFF
few	TRBD1	TRBV27	TRBJ2-7	TGTGCCAGCAGTTTATCCTACCGGGACAGGTACGAGCAGTACTTC	CASSLSYRDRYEQYF
NA	TRBD1	TRBV6-5	TRBJ2-1	TGTGCCAGCAGTTTCGACAGGGGTTTTAGGAATGAGCAGTTCTTC	CASSFDRGFRNEQFF
NA	TRBD2	TRBV24-1	TRBJ2-5	TGTGCCACCAGTGACCCAGGACTAGCGGGAGACCAAGAGACCCAGTACTTC	CATSDPGLAGDQETQYF
NA	NA	TRBV20-1	TRBJ2-7	TGCAGTGCTAGACCGGCCAGTTTCTACGAGCAGTACTTC	CSARPASFYEQYF
NA	TRBD1	TRBV20-1	TRBJ1-2	TGCAGTGCTAGAGATAAGGGACAGGGGCTTGGCTATGGCTACACCTTC	CSARDKGQGLGYGYTF
NA	TRBD1	TRBV9	TRBJ2-1	TGTGCCAGCAGCGTAGATCCCACAGGGGCCATATACAATGAGCAGTTCTTC	CASSVDPTGAIYNEQFF
NA	TRBD2	TRBV20-1	TRBJ2-5	TGCAGTGCTAGCCTGGGACTAGCGGGAGGGATCAAAAAAGAGACCCAGTACTTC	CSASLGLAGGIKKETQYF
NA	NA	TRBV7-2	TRBJ2-7	TGTGCCAGCAGCTCTGGTTTGGTCGGGAGCGAGCAGTACTTC	CASSSGLVGSEQYF
NA	NA	TRBV9	TRBJ1-2	TGTGCCAGCAGCGGCCGGAGTGAGGGTCGGGACTATGGCTACACCTTC	CASSGRSEGRDYGYTF
NA	NA	TRBV5-1	TRBJ2-5	TGCGCCAGCAGCGGGGAGCGACGACCGACGGAAGAAGAGACCCAGTACTTT	CASSGERRPTEEETQYF
few	NA	TRBV7-2	TRBJ1-2	TGTGCCAGCAGATTACAGGGTCGAGGCTACACCTTC	CASRLQGRGYTF
few	NA	TRBV25-1	TRBJ2-7	TGTGCCAGCAGTGAATTCCGGCCGGGGGACGAGCAGTACTTC	CASSEFRPGDEQYF
NA	NA	TRBV12-3/TRBV12-4	TRBJ2-7	TGTGCCAGCAGTTTAAGAGGGGACCACGAGCAGTACTTC	CASSLRGDHEQYF
NA	NA	TRBV27	TRBJ2-3	TGTGCCAGCAGTCCGCACCGGACCCGGTTGTCATCGGATACGCAGTATTTT	CASSPHRTRLSSDTQYF
NA	TRBD1	TRBV6-6	TRBJ1-6	TGTGCCAGCAGTTACACAGGGGACTCACCCCTCCACTTT	CASSYTGDSPLHF